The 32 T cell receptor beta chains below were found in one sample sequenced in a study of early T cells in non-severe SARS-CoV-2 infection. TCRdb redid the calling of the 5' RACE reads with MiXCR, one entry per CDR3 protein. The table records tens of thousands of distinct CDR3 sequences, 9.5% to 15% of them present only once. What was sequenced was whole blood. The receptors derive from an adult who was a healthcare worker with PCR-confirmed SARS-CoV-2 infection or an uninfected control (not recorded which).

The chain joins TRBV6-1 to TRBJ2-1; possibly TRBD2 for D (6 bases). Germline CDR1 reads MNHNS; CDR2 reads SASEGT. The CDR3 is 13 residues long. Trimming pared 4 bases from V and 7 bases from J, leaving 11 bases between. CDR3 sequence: CASSGWRGNEQFF. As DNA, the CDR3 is TGTGCCAGCAGTGGCTGGCGGGGAAATGAGCAGTTCTTC.

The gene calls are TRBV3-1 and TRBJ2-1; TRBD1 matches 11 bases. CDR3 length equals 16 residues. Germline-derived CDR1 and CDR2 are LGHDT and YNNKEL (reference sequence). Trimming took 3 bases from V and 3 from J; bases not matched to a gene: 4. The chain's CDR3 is CASSQGTGGGYNEQFF. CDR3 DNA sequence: TGTGCCAGCAGCCAGGGGACAGGGGGTGGCTACAATGAGCAGTTCTTC.

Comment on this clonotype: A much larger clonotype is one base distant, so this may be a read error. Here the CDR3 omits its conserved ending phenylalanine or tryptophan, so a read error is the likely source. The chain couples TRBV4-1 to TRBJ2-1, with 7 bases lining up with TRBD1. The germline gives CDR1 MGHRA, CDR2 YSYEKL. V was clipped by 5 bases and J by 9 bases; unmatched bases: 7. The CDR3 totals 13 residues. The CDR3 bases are TGCGCCAGCAGCTTTGGACAGGTCGGTGAGCAGTTCTCC. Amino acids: CASSFGQVGEQFS.

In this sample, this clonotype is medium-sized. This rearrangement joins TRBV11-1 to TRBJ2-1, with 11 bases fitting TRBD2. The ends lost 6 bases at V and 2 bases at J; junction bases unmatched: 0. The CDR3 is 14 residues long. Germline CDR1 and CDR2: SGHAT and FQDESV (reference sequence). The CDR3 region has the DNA TGTGCCAGCAGTAGCGGGAGGGCCTACAATGAGCAGTTCTTC. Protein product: CASSSGRAYNEQFF.

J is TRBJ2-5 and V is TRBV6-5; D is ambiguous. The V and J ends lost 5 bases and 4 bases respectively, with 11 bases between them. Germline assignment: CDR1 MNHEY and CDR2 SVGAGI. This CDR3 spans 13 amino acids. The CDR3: CASSRVARETQYF. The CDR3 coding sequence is TGTGCCAGCAGTCGAGTCGCCCGAGAGACCCAGTACTTC.

CDR3 in amino acids: CASSPGDSLMGRTEAFF. The CDR3 nucleotides read TGTGCCAGCTCACCCGGGGACAGTTTAATGGGGCGCACTGAAGCTTTCTTT. The chain joins TRBV18 to TRBJ1-1; TRBD1 agrees at 7 bases. The CDR3 has 17 residues. Germline CDR1 KGHSH, CDR2 LQKENI. The trim removed 3 bases at V and 4 bases at J, leaving 14 bases unmatched.

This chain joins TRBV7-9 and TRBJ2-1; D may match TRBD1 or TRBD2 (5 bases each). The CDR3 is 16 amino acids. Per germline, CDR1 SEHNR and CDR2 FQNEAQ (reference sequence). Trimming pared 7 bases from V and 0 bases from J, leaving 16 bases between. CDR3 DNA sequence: TGTGCCAGCACCTCCATGCGTGGGGGCTCCTACAATGAGCAGTTCTTC. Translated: CASTSMRGGSYNEQFF.

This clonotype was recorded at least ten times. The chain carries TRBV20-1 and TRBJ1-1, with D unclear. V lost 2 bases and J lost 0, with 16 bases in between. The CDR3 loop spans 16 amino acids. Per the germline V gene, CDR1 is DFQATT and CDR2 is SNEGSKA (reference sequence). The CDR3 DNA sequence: TGCAGTGCTAGACTTCCCACGGTCGGGGTGAACACTGAAGCTTTCTTT. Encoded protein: CSARLPTVGVNTEAFF.

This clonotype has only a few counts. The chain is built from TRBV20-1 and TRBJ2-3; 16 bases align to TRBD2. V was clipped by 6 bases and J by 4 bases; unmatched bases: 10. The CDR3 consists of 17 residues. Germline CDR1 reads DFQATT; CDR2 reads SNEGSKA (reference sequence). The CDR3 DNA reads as TGCAGTGCCGCGGGACTAGCGGGAGGGATTGGCGCAGATACGCAGTATTTT. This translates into CSAAGLAGGIGADTQYF.

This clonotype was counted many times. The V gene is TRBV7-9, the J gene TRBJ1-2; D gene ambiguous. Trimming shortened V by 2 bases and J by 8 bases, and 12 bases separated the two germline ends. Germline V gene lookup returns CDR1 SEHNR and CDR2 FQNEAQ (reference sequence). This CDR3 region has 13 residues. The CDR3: CASSLNGFWGYTF. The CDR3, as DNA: TGTGCCAGCAGCTTAAATGGGTTTTGGGGCTACACCTTC.

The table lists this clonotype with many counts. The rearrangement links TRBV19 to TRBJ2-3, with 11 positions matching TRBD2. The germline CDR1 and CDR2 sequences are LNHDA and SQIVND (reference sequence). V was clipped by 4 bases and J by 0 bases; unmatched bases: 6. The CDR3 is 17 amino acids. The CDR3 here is CASSTKGLAASTDTQYF. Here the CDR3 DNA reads TGTGCCAGTAGTACCAAGGGACTAGCGGCTAGCACAGATACGCAGTATTTT.

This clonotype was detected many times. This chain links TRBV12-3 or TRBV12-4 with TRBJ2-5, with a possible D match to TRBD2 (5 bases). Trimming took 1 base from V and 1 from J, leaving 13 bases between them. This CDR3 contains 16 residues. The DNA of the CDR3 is TGTGCCAGCAGTTTAGGCCAATGGGGAGCCCAAGAGACCCAGTACTTC. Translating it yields CASSLGQWGAQETQYF.

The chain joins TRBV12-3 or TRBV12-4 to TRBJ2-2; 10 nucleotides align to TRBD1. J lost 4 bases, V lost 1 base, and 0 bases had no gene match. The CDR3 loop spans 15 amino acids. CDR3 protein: CASSLGDRGTGELFF. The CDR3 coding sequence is TGTGCCAGCAGTTTAGGGGACAGGGGCACCGGGGAGCTGTTTTTT.

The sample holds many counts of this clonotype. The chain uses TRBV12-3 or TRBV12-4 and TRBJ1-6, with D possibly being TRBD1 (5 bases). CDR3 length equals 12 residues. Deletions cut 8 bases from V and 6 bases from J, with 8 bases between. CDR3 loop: CASRQLNSPLHF. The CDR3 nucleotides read TGTGCCAGCCGACAGCTTAATTCACCCCTCCACTTT.

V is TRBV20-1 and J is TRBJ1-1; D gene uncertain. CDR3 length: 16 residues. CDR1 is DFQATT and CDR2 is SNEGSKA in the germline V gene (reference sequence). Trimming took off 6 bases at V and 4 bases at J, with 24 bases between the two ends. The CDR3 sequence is CSAKLGVGLGSTEAFF. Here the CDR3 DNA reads TGCAGTGCGAAACTTGGAGTTGGGTTGGGGAGCACTGAAGCTTTCTTT.

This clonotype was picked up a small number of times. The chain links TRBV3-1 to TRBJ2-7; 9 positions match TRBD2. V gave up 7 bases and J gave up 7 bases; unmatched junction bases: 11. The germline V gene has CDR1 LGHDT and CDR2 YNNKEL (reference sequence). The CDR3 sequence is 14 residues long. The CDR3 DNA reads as TGTGCCAGCACGGGCGGGGGGGCCCGTGGAGAGCAGTACTTC. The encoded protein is CASTGGGARGEQYF.

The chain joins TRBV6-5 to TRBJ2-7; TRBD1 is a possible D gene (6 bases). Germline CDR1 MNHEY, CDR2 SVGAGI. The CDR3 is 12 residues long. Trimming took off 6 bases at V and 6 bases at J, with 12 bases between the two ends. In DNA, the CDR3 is TGTGCCAGCAGACGAACAGGGTTCGAGCAGTACTTC. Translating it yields CASRRTGFEQYF.

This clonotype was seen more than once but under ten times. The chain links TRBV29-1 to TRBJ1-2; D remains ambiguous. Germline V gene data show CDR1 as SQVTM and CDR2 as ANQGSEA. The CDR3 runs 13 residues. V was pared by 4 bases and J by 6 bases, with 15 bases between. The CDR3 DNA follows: TGCAGCGTTGTAGGTGGGAGTACGGATGGCTACACCTTC. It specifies CSVVGGSTDGYTF.

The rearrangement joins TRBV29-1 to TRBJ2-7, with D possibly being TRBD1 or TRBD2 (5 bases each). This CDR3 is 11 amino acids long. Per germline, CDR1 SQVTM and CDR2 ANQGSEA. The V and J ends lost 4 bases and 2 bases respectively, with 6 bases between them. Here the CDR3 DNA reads TGCAGCGTTGCGGGACCCTACGAGCAGTACTTC. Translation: CSVAGPYEQYF.

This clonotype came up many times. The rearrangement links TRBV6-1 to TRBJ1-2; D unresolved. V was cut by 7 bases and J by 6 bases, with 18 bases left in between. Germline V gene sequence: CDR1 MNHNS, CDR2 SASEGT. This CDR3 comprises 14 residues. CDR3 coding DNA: TGTGCCAGCATCAAAACAGATACAAACAATGGCTACACCTTC. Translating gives CASIKTDTNNGYTF.

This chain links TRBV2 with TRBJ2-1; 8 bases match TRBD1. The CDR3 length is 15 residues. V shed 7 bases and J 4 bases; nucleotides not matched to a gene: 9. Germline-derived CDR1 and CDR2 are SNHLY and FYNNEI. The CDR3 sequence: CASTEGQENYNEQFF. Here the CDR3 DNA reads TGTGCCAGCACAGAGGGACAGGAGAATTACAATGAGCAGTTCTTC.

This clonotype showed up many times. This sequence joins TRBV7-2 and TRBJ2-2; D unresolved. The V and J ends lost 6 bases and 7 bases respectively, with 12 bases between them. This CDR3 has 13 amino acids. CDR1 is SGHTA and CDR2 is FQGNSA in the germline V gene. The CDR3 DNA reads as TGTGCCAGCAGTTCTACTTTGATCGGGGAGCTGTTTTTT. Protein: CASSSTLIGELFF.

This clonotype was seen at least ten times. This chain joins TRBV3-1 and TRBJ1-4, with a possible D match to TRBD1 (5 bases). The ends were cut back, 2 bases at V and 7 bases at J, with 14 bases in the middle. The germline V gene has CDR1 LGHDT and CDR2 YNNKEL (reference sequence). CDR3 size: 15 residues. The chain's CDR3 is CASSQYGRASEKLFF. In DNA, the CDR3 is TGTGCCAGCAGCCAATACGGCAGGGCCAGTGAAAAACTGTTTTTT.

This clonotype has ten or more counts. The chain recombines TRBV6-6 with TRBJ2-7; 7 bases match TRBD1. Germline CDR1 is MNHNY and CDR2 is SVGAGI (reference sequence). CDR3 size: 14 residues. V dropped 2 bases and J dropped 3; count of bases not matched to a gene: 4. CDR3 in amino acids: CASSYQGQNYEQYF. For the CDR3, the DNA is TGTGCCAGCAGTTACCAGGGACAGAACTACGAGCAGTACTTC.

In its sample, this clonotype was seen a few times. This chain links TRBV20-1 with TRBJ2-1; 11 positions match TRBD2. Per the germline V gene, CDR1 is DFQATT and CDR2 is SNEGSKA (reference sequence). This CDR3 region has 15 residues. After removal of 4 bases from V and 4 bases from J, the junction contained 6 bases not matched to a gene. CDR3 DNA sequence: TGCAGTGCTACCAGGACTAGCGGGTCATACAATGAGCAGTTCTTC. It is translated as CSATRTSGSYNEQFF.

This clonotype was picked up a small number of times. CDR3 DNA sequence: TGTGCCAGCACCTATTATCCCGGGGAGCTGTTTTTT. This codes for CASTYYPGELFF. The genes are TRBV12-3 or TRBV12-4 and TRBJ2-2; D not certain. This CDR3 has 12 amino acids. With 7 bases removed from V and 6 bases from J, the gap between germline ends came to 9 bases.

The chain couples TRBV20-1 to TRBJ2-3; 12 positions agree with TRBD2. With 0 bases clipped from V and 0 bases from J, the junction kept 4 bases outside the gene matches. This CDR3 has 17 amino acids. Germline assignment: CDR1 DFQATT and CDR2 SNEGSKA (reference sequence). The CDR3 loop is CSARETGTSGSTDTQYF. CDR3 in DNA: TGCAGTGCTAGAGAAACCGGGACTAGCGGGAGCACAGATACGCAGTATTTT.

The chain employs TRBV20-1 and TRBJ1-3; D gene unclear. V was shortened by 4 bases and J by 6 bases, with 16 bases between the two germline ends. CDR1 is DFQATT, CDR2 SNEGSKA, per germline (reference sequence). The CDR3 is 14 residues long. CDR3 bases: TGCAGTGCTACTTTTCGCTCTCCAACAAACACCATATATTTT. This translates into CSATFRSPTNTIYF.

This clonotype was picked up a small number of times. The CDR3, as DNA: TGTGCCAGCAGCCGAGGTACCAGGGACACTGAAGCTTTCTTT. Protein: CASSRGTRDTEAFF. The chain joins TRBV3-1 to TRBJ1-1; perhaps TRBD1 as D (5 bases). The CDR3 consists of 14 residues. V shed 4 bases and J shed 3 bases, with 12 bases lying between them. CDR1 is LGHDT and CDR2 is YNNKEL in the germline V gene (reference sequence).

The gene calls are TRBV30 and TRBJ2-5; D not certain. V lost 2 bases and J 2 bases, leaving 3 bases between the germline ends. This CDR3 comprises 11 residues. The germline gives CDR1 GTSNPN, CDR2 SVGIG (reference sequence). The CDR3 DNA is TGTGCCTGGAGTATTCAAGAGACCCAGTACTTC. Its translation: CAWSIQETQYF.

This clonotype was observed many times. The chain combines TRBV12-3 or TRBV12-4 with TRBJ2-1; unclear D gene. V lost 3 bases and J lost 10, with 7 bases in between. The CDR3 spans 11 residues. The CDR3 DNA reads TGTGCCAGCAGTTTTTTCGAAGAGCAGTTCTTC. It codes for CASSFFEEQFF.

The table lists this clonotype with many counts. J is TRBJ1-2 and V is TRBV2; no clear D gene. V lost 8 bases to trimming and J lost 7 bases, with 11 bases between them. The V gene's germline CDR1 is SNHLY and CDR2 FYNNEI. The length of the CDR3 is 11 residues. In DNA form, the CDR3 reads TGTGCCAGCGTGTACAGCTCTGGCTACACCTTC. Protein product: CASVYSSGYTF.